This T cell receptor beta chain is drawn from a study of T cell responses to AZD1222 COVID-19 vaccine. CDR1 and CDR2 from the germline V gene are SGHRS and YFSETQ. The V end lost 4 bases, the J end lost 5 bases, and 24 bases lay between the germline ends. The CDR3 consists of 17 residues. Libraries were prepared by immunoSEQ multiplex PCR; TCRdb keeps only in-frame clonotypes and omits some of them. The sample yields around 160,000 clones, 90% to 95% seen once. V is TRBV5-1 and J is TRBJ1-1, with D perhaps matching TRBD1 (5 bases). This sequence originates from an adult in good health. This material consisted of peripheral blood, taken on day 0 of AZD1222 vaccination. The CDR3 spells CASSLKRGASRDTEAFF. CDR3 nucleotides: TGCGCCAGCAGCCTAAAGCGAGGGGCTTCTCGTGATACTGAAGCTTTCTTT. The full variable domain, rest sourced from reference TRBV5-1 and TRBJ1-1, is KAGVTQTPRYLIKTRGQQVTLSCSPISGHRSVSWYQQTPGQGLQFLFEYFSETQRNKGNFPGRFSGRQFSNSRSEMNVSTLELGDSALYLCASSLKRGASRDTEAFFGQGTRLTVV.